This note documents a single T cell receptor beta chain sequence. The length of the CDR3 is 12 residues. From germline, CDR1 is SGDLS and CDR2 YYNGEE. After removal of 6 bases from V and 11 bases from J, the junction contained 10 bases not matched to a gene. This table comes from immunoSEQ multiplex PCR, and its TCRdb copy is limited to in-frame clones, with some not included. The sample carries 35,000 to 45,000 clones, 88% recorded once. The record originates from a study of T cell changes during pregnancy in multiple sclerosis. The chain links TRBV9 to TRBJ1-1; 7 bases are a match to TRBD1. The source material was CD8+ T cells from peripheral blood mononuclear cells, sampled in the first trimester of pregnancy. The sequence derives from a female donor with multiple sclerosis, enrolled in a pregnancy study. CDR3 in DNA: TGTGCCAGCACCTCTAGACAGGGTATGGCTTTCTTT. Its protein is CASTSRQGMAFF.